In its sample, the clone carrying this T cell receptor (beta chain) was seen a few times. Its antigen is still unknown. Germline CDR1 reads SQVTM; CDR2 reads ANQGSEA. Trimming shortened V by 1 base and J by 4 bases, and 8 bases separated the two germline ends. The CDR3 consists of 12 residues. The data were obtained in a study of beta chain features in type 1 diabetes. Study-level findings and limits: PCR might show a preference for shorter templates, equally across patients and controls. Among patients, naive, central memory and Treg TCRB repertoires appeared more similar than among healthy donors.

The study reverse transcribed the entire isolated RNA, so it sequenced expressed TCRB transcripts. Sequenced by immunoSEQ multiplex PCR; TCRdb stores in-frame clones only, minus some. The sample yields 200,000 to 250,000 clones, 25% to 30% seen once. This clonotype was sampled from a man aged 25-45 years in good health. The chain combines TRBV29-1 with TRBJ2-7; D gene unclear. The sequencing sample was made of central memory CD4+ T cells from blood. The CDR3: CSVEVDYYEQYF. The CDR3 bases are TGCAGCGTTGAAGTGGATTATTACGAGCAGTACTTC.